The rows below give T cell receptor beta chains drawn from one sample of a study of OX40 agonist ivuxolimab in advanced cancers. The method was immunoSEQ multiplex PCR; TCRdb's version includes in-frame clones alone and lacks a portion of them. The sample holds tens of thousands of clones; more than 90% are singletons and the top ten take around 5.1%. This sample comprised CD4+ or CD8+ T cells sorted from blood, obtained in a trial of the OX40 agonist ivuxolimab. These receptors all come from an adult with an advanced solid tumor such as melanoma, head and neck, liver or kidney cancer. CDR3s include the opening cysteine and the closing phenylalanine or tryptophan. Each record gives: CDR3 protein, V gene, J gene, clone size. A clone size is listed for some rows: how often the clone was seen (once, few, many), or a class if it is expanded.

cdr3_aa: CASSGLQTIADTQYF; v_call: TRBV19; j_call: TRBJ2-3; clone_size: .
cdr3_aa: CASSYDDRDYGYTF; v_call: TRBV6-5; j_call: TRBJ1-2; clone_size: .
cdr3_aa: CASSQSSALTGGQPQHF; v_call: TRBV16; j_call: TRBJ1-5; clone_size: .
cdr3_aa: CASSLVGGPYNEQFF; v_call: TRBV11-3; j_call: TRBJ2-1; clone_size: .
cdr3_aa: CASRLAGTNTGELFF; v_call: TRBV27; j_call: TRBJ2-2; clone_size: .
cdr3_aa: CASSSQGQGSYEQYF; v_call: TRBV5-1; j_call: .; clone_size: .
cdr3_aa: CASSEESETQYF; v_call: TRBV10-2; j_call: TRBJ2-5; clone_size: .
cdr3_aa: CASSTRTAQETQYF; v_call: TRBV11-3; j_call: TRBJ2-5; clone_size: .
cdr3_aa: CASYSRAGYGYTF; v_call: TRBV6-5; j_call: TRBJ1-2; clone_size: .
cdr3_aa: CASSLNGDSGYTF; v_call: TRBV7-9; j_call: TRBJ1-2; clone_size: .
cdr3_aa: CASSLNVGAGELFF; v_call: TRBV7-2; j_call: TRBJ2-2; clone_size: few
cdr3_aa: CASSTLGAPQGSYEQYF; v_call: TRBV19; j_call: TRBJ2-7; clone_size: .
cdr3_aa: CASNSPGAKDGYTF; v_call: TRBV19; j_call: TRBJ1-2; clone_size: .
cdr3_aa: CASSPTGGRAFF; v_call: TRBV19; j_call: TRBJ1-1; clone_size: few
cdr3_aa: CASSLEVNTEAFF; v_call: TRBV7-2; j_call: TRBJ1-1; clone_size: .
cdr3_aa: CASSSRDRATGELFF; v_call: TRBV28; j_call: TRBJ2-2; clone_size: once
cdr3_aa: CASSYRREGLGYEQYF; v_call: TRBV6-6; j_call: TRBJ2-7; clone_size: .
cdr3_aa: CASTGTPRGEQFF; v_call: TRBV27; j_call: TRBJ2-1; clone_size: .
cdr3_aa: CASSPGQARGYGYTF; v_call: TRBV5-1; j_call: TRBJ1-2; clone_size: .
cdr3_aa: CASSKRLAGTSDTQYF; v_call: TRBV7-6; j_call: TRBJ2-3; clone_size: once
cdr3_aa: CASSLDLVRNEQFF; v_call: TRBV11-3; j_call: TRBJ2-1; clone_size: once
cdr3_aa: CASSSGRGPTEQYF; v_call: TRBV27; j_call: TRBJ2-7; clone_size: .
cdr3_aa: CASSLMGQQETQYF; v_call: TRBV7-3; j_call: TRBJ2-5; clone_size: .
cdr3_aa: CASSLGFLQQETQYF; v_call: TRBV7-9; j_call: TRBJ2-5; clone_size: .
cdr3_aa: CASSLGDRGEKLFF; v_call: TRBV7-6; j_call: TRBJ1-4; clone_size: .
cdr3_aa: CASSPPEDLGTEAFF; v_call: TRBV28; j_call: TRBJ1-1; clone_size: .
cdr3_aa: CASSRPDVNYGYTF; v_call: TRBV4-1; j_call: TRBJ1-2; clone_size: few
cdr3_aa: CASSVGGASGTRSYEQYF; v_call: TRBV9; j_call: TRBJ2-7; clone_size: .
cdr3_aa: CASSTGTSGKEQFF; v_call: TRBV19; j_call: TRBJ2-1; clone_size: .
cdr3_aa: CASSLGASGSRDTQYF; v_call: TRBV11-3; j_call: TRBJ2-3; clone_size: once
cdr3_aa: CASSKAGAGVAYNEQFF; v_call: TRBV21-1; j_call: TRBJ2-1; clone_size: .
cdr3_aa: CASSIGTRKETQYF; v_call: TRBV19; j_call: TRBJ2-5; clone_size: .
cdr3_aa: CASSQIGTSGRDEQFF; v_call: TRBV7-2; j_call: TRBJ2-1; clone_size: .
cdr3_aa: CASSYRGSSPLHF; v_call: TRBV6-5; j_call: TRBJ1-6; clone_size: .
cdr3_aa: CASSLIPTANYGYTF; v_call: TRBV28; j_call: TRBJ1-2; clone_size: .
cdr3_aa: CASSVKEGGPQHF; v_call: TRBV6-4; j_call: TRBJ1-5; clone_size: .
cdr3_aa: CASSQPGLARYEQYF; v_call: TRBV27; j_call: TRBJ2-7; clone_size: once
cdr3_aa: CASSLSGTGYNEQFF; v_call: TRBV7-3; j_call: TRBJ2-1; clone_size: .
cdr3_aa: CASSMLAGGTDTQYF; v_call: TRBV18; j_call: TRBJ2-3; clone_size: .
cdr3_aa: CASSVQAGEGETQYF; v_call: TRBV9; j_call: TRBJ2-5; clone_size: .
cdr3_aa: CASSISPGQGTQYF; v_call: TRBV5-6; j_call: TRBJ2-5; clone_size: .
cdr3_aa: CASSLGRTGGNEQFF; v_call: TRBV5-4; j_call: TRBJ2-1; clone_size: .
cdr3_aa: CASSGTGGNEQFF; v_call: TRBV18; j_call: TRBJ2-1; clone_size: .
cdr3_aa: CASSLGTAASTDTQYF; v_call: TRBV5-4; j_call: TRBJ2-3; clone_size: .